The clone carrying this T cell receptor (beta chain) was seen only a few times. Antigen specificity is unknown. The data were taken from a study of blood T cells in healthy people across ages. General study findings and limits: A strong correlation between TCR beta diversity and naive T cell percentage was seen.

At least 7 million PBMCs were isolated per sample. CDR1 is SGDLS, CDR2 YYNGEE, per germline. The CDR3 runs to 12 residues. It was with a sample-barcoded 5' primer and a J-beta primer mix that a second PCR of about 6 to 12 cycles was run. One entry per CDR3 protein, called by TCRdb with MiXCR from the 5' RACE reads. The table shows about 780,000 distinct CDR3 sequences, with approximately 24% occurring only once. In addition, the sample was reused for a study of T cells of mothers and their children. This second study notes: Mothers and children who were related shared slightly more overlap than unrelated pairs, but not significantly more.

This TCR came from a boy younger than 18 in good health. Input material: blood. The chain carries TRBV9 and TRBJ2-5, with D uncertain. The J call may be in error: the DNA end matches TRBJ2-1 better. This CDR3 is CASSVDYNEQFF. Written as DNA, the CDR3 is TGTGCCAGCAGCGTAGATTACAATGAGCAGTTCTTC.